This T cell receptor beta chain appears in the sequencing data of a study of T cell changes during pregnancy in multiple sclerosis. TCRdb keeps only in-frame clones here, not all; method: immunoSEQ multiplex PCR. The sample has 30,000 or so clones, 89% seen once; the top ten hold approximately 0.86%. The origin of this receptor is a female donor with multiple sclerosis, enrolled in a pregnancy study. Source: CD4+ T cells from peripheral blood mononuclear cells, taken in the second trimester of pregnancy.

CDR3 sequence reads: CASSQQANTEAFF. Here the CDR3 DNA reads TGTGCCAGCTCCCAACAGGCGAACACTGAAGCTTTCTTT. The chain couples TRBV18 to TRBJ1-1; weak D call: TRBD1 (5 bases). Deletions cut 6 bases from V and 1 base from J, with 9 bases between. Per germline, CDR1 KGHSH and CDR2 LQKENI. The CDR3 loop spans 13 amino acids.